This T cell receptor beta chain was documented in a study of T cell repertoires in cytomegalovirus infection. TCRdb recomputed calls from the reads with MiXCR, one row per CDR3 protein. The repertoire holds fewer than 550,000 distinct CDR3 sequences, approximately 32% seen once, with roughly 15% in the top ten. V was clipped by 4 bases and J by 10 bases, with 17 bases between them. This CDR3 region has 15 residues. CDR1 SEHNR and CDR2 FQNEAQ come from the germline V gene (reference sequence). The sample taken for sequencing was PBMCs. The chain carries TRBV7-9 and TRBJ1-6; tentative D call: TRBD1 (5 bases). The receptor comes from a human donor in good health (CMV status not recorded). Some clones in this sample may be carry-over from other donors' samples. The CDR3 DNA reads TGTGCCAGCAGCTCAGGGTCTGTAATTTCGTCACCCCTCCACTTT. Amino acid sequence: CASSSGSVISSPLHF.